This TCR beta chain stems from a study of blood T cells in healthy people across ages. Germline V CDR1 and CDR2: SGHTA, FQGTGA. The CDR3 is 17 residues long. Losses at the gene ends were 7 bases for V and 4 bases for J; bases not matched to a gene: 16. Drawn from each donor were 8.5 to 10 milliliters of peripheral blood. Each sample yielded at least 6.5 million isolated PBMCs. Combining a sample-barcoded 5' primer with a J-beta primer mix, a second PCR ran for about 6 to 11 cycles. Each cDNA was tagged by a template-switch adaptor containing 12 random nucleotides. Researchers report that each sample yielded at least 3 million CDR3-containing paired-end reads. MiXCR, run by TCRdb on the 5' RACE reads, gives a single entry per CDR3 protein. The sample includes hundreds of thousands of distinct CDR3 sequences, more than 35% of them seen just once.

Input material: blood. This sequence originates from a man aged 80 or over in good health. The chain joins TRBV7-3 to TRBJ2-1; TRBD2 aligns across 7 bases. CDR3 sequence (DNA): TGTGCCAGCATCACGCCCGGGGCTAGCGGTCAGTACAATGAGCAGTTCTTC. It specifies CASITPGASGQYNEQFF. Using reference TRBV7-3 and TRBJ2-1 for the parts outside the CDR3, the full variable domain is GAGVSQTPSNKVTEKGKYVELRCDPISGHTALYWYRQSLGQGPEFLIYFQGTGAADDSGLPNDRFFAVRPEGSVSTLKIQRTERGDSAVYLCASITPGASGQYNEQFFGPGTRLTVL.